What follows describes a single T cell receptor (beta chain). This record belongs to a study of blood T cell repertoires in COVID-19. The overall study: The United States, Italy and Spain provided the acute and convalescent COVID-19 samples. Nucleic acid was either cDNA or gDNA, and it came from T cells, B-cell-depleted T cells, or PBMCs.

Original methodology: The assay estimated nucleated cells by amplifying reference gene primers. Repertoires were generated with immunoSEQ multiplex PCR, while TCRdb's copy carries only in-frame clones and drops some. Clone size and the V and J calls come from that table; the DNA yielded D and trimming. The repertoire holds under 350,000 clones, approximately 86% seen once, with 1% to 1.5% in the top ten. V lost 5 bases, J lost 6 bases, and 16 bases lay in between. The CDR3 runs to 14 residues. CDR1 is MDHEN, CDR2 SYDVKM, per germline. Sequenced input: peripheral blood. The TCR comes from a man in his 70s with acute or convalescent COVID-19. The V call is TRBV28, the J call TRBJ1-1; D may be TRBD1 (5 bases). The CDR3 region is CASSPPGGVSEAFF. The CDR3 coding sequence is TGTGCCAGCAGTCCGCCGGGGGGGGTCTCTGAAGCTTTCTTT. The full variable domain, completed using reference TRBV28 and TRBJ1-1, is DVKVTQSSRYLVKRTGEKVFLECVQDMDHENMFWYRQDPGLGLRLIYFSYDVKMKEKGDIPEGYSVSREKKERFSLILESASTNQTSMYLCASSPPGGVSEAFFGQGTRLTVV.